Listed below are T cell receptor beta chains from one sample, sequenced in a study of identifying expanded T cells in peripheral blood. The method was immunoSEQ multiplex PCR; TCRdb's version includes in-frame clones alone and lacks a portion of them. Of around 120,000 clones listed, 75% to 90% were seen once; the top ten hold 15% to 20%. The specimen was blood. These receptors originate from a person between 18 and 75 years old in good health. Both conserved end residues are part of each CDR3. The order of the fields is D gene, V gene, clone size, J gene, CDR3 protein, CDR3 DNA. D genes are given only for firm matches. Clone sizes are given selectively: once, few, many, or a class where the clone is expanded.

D: TRBD1; V: TRBV19; size: NA; J: TRBJ1-5; CDR3: CASSITWTGRQPQHF; DNA: TGTGCCAGTAGTATAACCTGGACAGGCAGGCAGCCCCAGCATTTT
D: NA; V: TRBV6-5; size: NA; J: TRBJ1-2; CDR3: CATGGWVDGYTF; DNA: TGTGCCACGGGCGGGTGGGTGGATGGCTACACCTTC
D: NA; V: TRBV4-1; size: NA; J: TRBJ2-1; CDR3: CASSQELGRPDEQFF; DNA: TGCGCCAGCAGCCAAGAGTTGGGGCGCCCCGATGAGCAGTTCTTC
D: NA; V: TRBV5-1; size: once; J: TRBJ2-5; CDR3: CASSGGGGQETQYF; DNA: TGCGCCAGCAGCGGGGGCGGGGGACAAGAGACCCAGTACTTC
D: NA; V: TRBV4-3; size: NA; J: TRBJ2-7; CDR3: CASSLESRDTTYEQYF; DNA: TGCGCCAGCAGCTTGGAAAGCCGGGACACCACCTACGAGCAGTACTTC
D: NA; V: TRBV6-5; size: NA; J: TRBJ1-3; CDR3: CASSYAVSSGNTIYF; DNA: TGTGCCAGCAGTTACGCTGTTAGCTCTGGAAACACCATATATTTT
D: NA; V: TRBV5-1; size: NA; J: TRBJ2-7; CDR3: CASRTGPGSFPEQYF; DNA: TGCGCCAGCAGAACAGGGCCAGGGTCGTTCCCCGAGCAGTACTTC
D: NA; V: TRBV27; size: NA; J: TRBJ2-2; CDR3: CASSWGYTGELFF; DNA: TGTGCCAGCAGTTGGGGGTACACCGGGGAGCTGTTTTTT
D: NA; V: TRBV5-1; size: NA; J: TRBJ1-4; CDR3: CASSLTAGRNEKLFF; DNA: TGCGCCAGCAGCTTGACCGCGGGTCGCAATGAAAAACTGTTTTTT
D: NA; V: TRBV7-2; size: NA; J: TRBJ2-7; CDR3: CASSLRSGTHNSYEQYF; DNA: TGTGCCAGCAGCTTACGTTCCGGGACCCACAACAGTTACGAGCAGTACTTC
D: NA; V: TRBV5-1; size: NA; J: TRBJ1-4; CDR3: CASSFLVNEKLFF; DNA: TGCGCCAGCAGCTTTCTTGTTAATGAAAAACTGTTTTTT
D: NA; V: TRBV28; size: NA; J: TRBJ1-6; CDR3: CASTLGSRNSPLHF; DNA: TGTGCCAGCACCTTGGGTTCGAGGAATTCACCCCTCCACTTT
D: NA; V: TRBV19; size: NA; J: TRBJ1-5; CDR3: CASSIDRFLQAAARPQHF; DNA: TGTGCCAGTAGTATAGATCGTTTTCTTCAGGCTGCCGCTCGGCCCCAGCATTTT
D: NA; V: TRBV7-8; size: NA; J: TRBJ2-2; CDR3: CASSLEPATGELFF; DNA: TGTGCCAGCAGCTTAGAACCCGCCACCGGGGAGCTGTTTTTT
D: NA; V: TRBV6-7; size: NA; J: TRBJ2-6; CDR3: CAEGWSAGANVLTF; DNA: TGCGCTGAAGGTTGGTCTGCCGGGGCCAACGTCCTGACTTTC
D: NA; V: TRBV5-6; size: once; J: TRBJ1-1; CDR3: CASNIHLRLEAFF; DNA: TGTGCCAGCAACATCCACCTGAGGCTTGAAGCTTTCTTT
D: NA; V: TRBV13; size: once; J: TRBJ2-1; CDR3: CASSPNGRDEQFF; DNA: TGTGCCAGCAGCCCCAACGGACGGGATGAGCAGTTCTTC
D: NA; V: TRBV27; size: NA; J: TRBJ2-5; CDR3: CASSPLRGKETQYF; DNA: TGTGCCAGCAGTCCTCTGAGGGGAAAAGAGACCCAGTACTTC
D: NA; V: TRBV5-6; size: once; J: TRBJ2-5; CDR3: CASSSKGGAETQYF; DNA: TGTGCCAGCAGCTCAAAAGGGGGGGCTGAGACCCAGTACTTC
D: NA; V: TRBV7-7; size: NA; J: TRBJ2-5; CDR3: CASSRGGETQYF; DNA: TGTGCCAGCAGCCGTGGGGGAGAGACCCAGTACTTC
D: NA; V: TRBV5-1; size: NA; J: TRBJ2-4; CDR3: CASSLAMWSVGQNIQYF; DNA: TGCGCCAGCAGCTTGGCCATGTGGTCGGTCGGCCAAAACATTCAGTACTTC
D: TRBD2; V: TRBV19; size: once; J: TRBJ2-5; CDR3: CASSIDSLAGGQETQYF; DNA: TGTGCCAGTAGTATAGATTCGCTAGCGGGGGGTCAAGAGACCCAGTACTTC
D: NA; V: TRBV18; size: NA; J: TRBJ2-7; CDR3: CASSSQGAYEQYF; DNA: TGTGCCAGCTCATCCCAGGGAGCCTACGAGCAGTACTTC
D: NA; V: TRBV6-5; size: NA; J: TRBJ2-3; CDR3: CASRGGRVDTQYF; DNA: TGTGCCAGCAGGGGGGGAAGGGTGGATACGCAGTATTTT
D: TRBD1; V: TRBV28; size: NA; J: TRBJ2-3; CDR3: CASSFEGTDSFTDTQYF; DNA: TGTGCCAGCAGTTTTGAGGGGACAGATTCTTTCACAGATACGCAGTATTTT
D: NA; V: TRBV18; size: NA; J: TRBJ2-3; CDR3: CASSPTMGTQYF; DNA: TGTGCCAGCTCACCAACAATGGGTACGCAGTATTTT
D: TRBD1; V: TRBV28; size: NA; J: TRBJ2-7; CDR3: CASSYRGPHEQYF; DNA: TGTGCCAGCAGTTACAGGGGGCCCCACGAGCAGTACTTC
D: NA; V: TRBV7-8; size: NA; J: TRBJ1-5; CDR3: CASSLGTGTQPQHF; DNA: TGTGCCAGCAGCCTCGGGACGGGAACCCAGCCCCAGCATTTT
D: NA; V: TRBV19; size: NA; J: TRBJ2-5; CDR3: CASSINFGQGRETQYF; DNA: TGTGCCAGTAGTATCAACTTCGGGCAGGGCCGAGAGACCCAGTACTTC
D: NA; V: TRBV9; size: NA; J: TRBJ2-3; CDR3: CASSVSLYGGGGTDTQYF; DNA: TGTGCCAGCAGCGTAAGTCTTTACGGCGGAGGGGGCACAGATACGCAGTATTTT
D: TRBD2; V: TRBV5-6; size: NA; J: TRBJ2-1; CDR3: CASSFGTSGAEQFF; DNA: TGTGCCAGCAGCTTCGGAACTAGCGGGGCCGAGCAGTTCTTC
D: NA; V: TRBV5-6; size: NA; J: TRBJ2-3; CDR3: CASSLGGARYRPDTQYF; DNA: TGTGCCAGCAGCTTGGGGGGGGCCCGGTACCGCCCAGATACGCAGTATTTT
D: NA; V: TRBV2; size: once; J: TRBJ2-5; CDR3: CASSDWSLETQYF; DNA: TGTGCCAGCAGTGACTGGAGTCTGGAGACCCAGTACTTC
D: NA; V: TRBV6-5; size: NA; J: TRBJ1-2; CDR3: CASSPPGKREDGYTF; DNA: TGTGCCAGCAGCCCCCCGGGTAAGCGGGAGGATGGCTACACCTTC
D: NA; V: TRBV7-2; size: NA; J: TRBJ2-2; CDR3: CASSLVSGARAGELFF; DNA: TGTGCCAGCAGCTTAGTATCCGGGGCAAGAGCCGGGGAGCTGTTTTTT
D: TRBD2; V: TRBV5-1; size: NA; J: TRBJ2-7; CDR3: CASSLLTSGGSDIHEQYF; DNA: TGCGCCAGCAGCTTGTTGACTAGCGGGGGTTCGGATATCCACGAGCAGTACTTC
D: NA; V: TRBV28; size: NA; J: TRBJ1-2; CDR3: CASSSSVENYGYTF; DNA: TGTGCCAGCAGTTCGTCGGTGGAGAACTATGGCTACACCTTC
D: NA; V: TRBV28; size: once; J: TRBJ1-6; CDR3: CASSLGGRNNSPLHF; DNA: TGTGCCAGCAGTTTAGGGGGGCGGAATAATTCACCCCTCCACTTT
D: NA; V: TRBV5-1; size: NA; J: TRBJ2-5; CDR3: CASSRGDGETQYF; DNA: TGCGCCAGCAGCCGCGGGGACGGGGAGACCCAGTACTTC